The 4 T cell receptor beta chains in this list originate from one sample, sequenced in a study of T cell responses to AZD1222 COVID-19 vaccine. The table came from immunoSEQ multiplex PCR; TCRdb's copy has only in-frame clones and leaves some out. The sample lists over 120,000 clones, approximately 90% occurring once. The sample was peripheral blood, taken 28 days after the second AZD1222 dose. These receptors were obtained from an adult who received the AZD1222 COVID-19 vaccine.

The chain links TRBV13 to TRBJ1-4; D possibly corresponds to TRBD1 (6 bases). Trimming stripped 5 bases from V and 0 bases from J, with 10 bases between. Germline V lookup: CDR1 PRHDT, CDR2 FYEKMQ (reference sequence). CDR3 length equals 15 residues. CDR3 coding DNA: TGTGCCAGCAGCCCAGGACAGACAACTAATGAAAAACTGTTTTTT. As protein: CASSPGQTTNEKLFF.

This clone was seen a few times. For the CDR3, the DNA is TGTGCCAGTAGTATGTCGACAGGGAACTATGGCTACACCTTC. It translates to CASSMSTGNYGYTF. The J gene is TRBJ1-2, the V gene TRBV19; 7 bases agree with TRBD1. This CDR3 region has 14 residues. CDR1 and CDR2 (germline): LNHDA, SQIVND (reference sequence). The ends lost 3 bases at V and 2 bases at J; junction bases unmatched: 3.

V usage is TRBV18 and J usage is TRBJ2-1; no clear D. The CDR3 runs to 15 residues. Germline V CDR1 and CDR2: KGHSH, LQKENI. V dropped 3 bases and J dropped 2 bases, with 11 bases sitting between them. CDR3 bases: TGTGCCAGCTCACCGAAGGGTGGAACCTACAATGAGCAGTTCTTC. Translation gives CASSPKGGTYNEQFF.

The rearrangement joins TRBV6-1 to TRBJ2-1; D call uncertain. The germline V and J ends were trimmed by 1 base and 6 bases, with 10 bases remaining between them. CDR3 size: 14 residues. Germline values: CDR1 MNHNS, CDR2 SASEGT. CDR3 nucleotides: TGTGCCAGCAGTGAAGGGGGTAGCAGCAATGAGCAGTTCTTC. Its translation: CASSEGGSSNEQFF.